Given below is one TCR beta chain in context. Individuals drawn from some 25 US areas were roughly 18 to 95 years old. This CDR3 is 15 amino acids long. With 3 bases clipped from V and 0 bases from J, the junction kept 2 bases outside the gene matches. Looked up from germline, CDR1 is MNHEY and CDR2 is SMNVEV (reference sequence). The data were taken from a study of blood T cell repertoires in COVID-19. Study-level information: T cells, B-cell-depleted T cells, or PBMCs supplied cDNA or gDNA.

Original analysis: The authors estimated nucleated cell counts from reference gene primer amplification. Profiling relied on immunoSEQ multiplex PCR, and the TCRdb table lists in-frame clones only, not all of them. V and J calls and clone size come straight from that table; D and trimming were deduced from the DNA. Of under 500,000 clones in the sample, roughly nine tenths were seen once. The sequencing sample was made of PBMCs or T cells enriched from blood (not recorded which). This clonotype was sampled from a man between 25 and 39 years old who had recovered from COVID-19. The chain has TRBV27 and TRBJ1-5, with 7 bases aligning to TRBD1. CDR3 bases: TGTGCCAGCAGTTTGGACAGGTATAGCAATCAGCCCCAGCATTTT. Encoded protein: CASSLDRYSNQPQHF.